Presented here are 18 T cell receptor beta chains from one specimen sequenced in a study of identical twins. TCRdb redid the calling of the 5' RACE reads with MiXCR, one entry per CDR3 protein. This repertoire shows hundreds of thousands of distinct CDR3 sequences, approximately 24% found once; its top ten account for approximately 2.9%. This sample was also put to use in a study of T cells expressing NK-cell markers.

Sequencing used CD4+ T cells sorted from blood. Receptors originate from a woman aged 18-29 years in good health.

A few counts support this clonotype. The genes are TRBV20-1 and TRBJ2-1, with no clear D. CDR1 and CDR2 (germline): DFQATT, SNEGSKA (reference sequence). V lost 6 bases and J 5 bases, leaving 14 bases between the germline ends. This CDR3 has 13 residues. CDR3 protein: CSAPPTGNNEQFF. The CDR3 DNA sequence: TGCAGTGCCCCTCCGACTGGGAACAATGAGCAGTTCTTC.

The sample holds a few counts of this clonotype. The chain has TRBV6-1 and TRBJ2-6; D might be TRBD1 (5 bases). V gave up 1 base and J gave up 4 bases, with 17 bases separating them. The CDR3 is 18 amino acids. CDR1 is MNHNS and CDR2 is SASEGT in the germline V gene. The CDR3 sequence: CASSEGFAGPLGANVLTF. DNA for the CDR3: TGTGCCAGCAGTGAAGGGTTTGCAGGGCCTTTGGGGGCCAACGTCCTGACTTTC.

V usage is TRBV10-3 and J usage is TRBJ2-1; a possible D gene is TRBD2 (5 bases). The CDR3 length is 17 residues. CDR1 is ENHRY, CDR2 SYGVKD, per germline. The germline V and J ends were trimmed by 7 bases and 9 bases, with 28 bases remaining between them. This CDR3 is CAITDPGLVSDEGEQFF. In DNA, the CDR3 is TGTGCCATCACCGACCCAGGATTAGTCTCGGATGAGGGTGAGCAGTTCTTC.

The chain links TRBV7-7 to TRBJ2-1, with a tentative D call TRBD2 (6 bases). Germline assignment: CDR1 SSHAT and CDR2 FNYEAQ (reference sequence). The CDR3 spans 14 residues. V was trimmed by 2 bases and J by 7 bases, leaving 12 bases between them. For the CDR3, the DNA is TGTGCCAGCAGCTTATCCCCGGGGGTAAATGAGCAGTTCTTC. It yields the protein CASSLSPGVNEQFF.

This clonotype has only a few counts. This rearrangement joins TRBV20-1 to TRBJ2-5, with TRBD2 matching over 10 bases. Germline CDR1 DFQATT, CDR2 SNEGSKA (reference sequence). Losses at the gene ends were 6 bases for V and 4 bases for J; bases not matched to a gene: 8. The CDR3 consists of 14 residues. The CDR3 sequence is CSASRAGGLETQYF. DNA of the CDR3: TGCAGTGCCTCGCGAGCGGGGGGGCTAGAGACCCAGTACTTC.

The chain combines TRBV15 with TRBJ2-1, with D unresolved. Germline V CDR1 and CDR2: LNHNV, YYDKDF (reference sequence). The CDR3 covers 15 residues. V lost 0 bases and J lost 1, with 7 bases in between. The CDR3 sequence: CATSRDGKSYNEQFF. As DNA, the CDR3 is TGTGCCACCAGCAGAGACGGAAAGTCCTACAATGAGCAGTTCTTC.

This sequence joins TRBV10-3 and TRBJ1-3, with D maybe TRBD1 (5 bases). Trimming stripped 8 bases from V and 0 bases from J, with 14 bases between. Germline CDR1 reads ENHRY; CDR2 reads SYGVKD. This CDR3 has 15 residues. This chain's CDR3 is CAIAQAVNSGNTIYF. CDR3 nucleotides: TGTGCCATCGCACAGGCGGTTAACTCTGGAAACACCATATATTTT.

V usage is TRBV10-1 and J usage is TRBJ1-4, with D possibly matching TRBD1 (6 bases). Germline CDR1 WNHNN, CDR2 SYGVQD (reference sequence). This CDR3 is built from 13 residues. Trimming took 0 bases from V and 11 from J, leaving 10 bases between them. The CDR3 region is CASSESGAEKLFF. CDR3 in DNA: TGCGCCAGCAGTGAGTCGGGGGCCGAGAAACTGTTTTTT.

This clonotype was detected a few times. The chain carries TRBV20-1 and TRBJ2-3; tentatively, D is TRBD1 or TRBD2 (7 bases each). In germline, CDR1 is DFQATT, CDR2 SNEGSKA (reference sequence). The CDR3 sequence is 14 residues long. Trimming removed 6 bases from V and 4 bases from J, with 17 bases in between. The chain's CDR3 is CSAPQGGPSDTQYF. The CDR3 DNA is TGCAGTGCCCCCCAGGGGGGGCCTTCAGATACGCAGTATTTT.

V and J are TRBV5-1 and TRBJ2-1; 8 nucleotides line up with TRBD2. The germline V gene encodes CDR1 SGHRS and CDR2 YFSETQ. This CDR3 region has 17 residues. Trimming removed 0 bases from V and 5 bases from J; junction bases left unmatched: 10. The CDR3: CASSLGNMAGGDNEQFF. The CDR3 DNA reads TGCGCCAGCAGCTTGGGGAATATGGCGGGAGGCGACAATGAGCAGTTCTTC.

The chain couples TRBV3-1 to TRBJ1-6; 7 bases align to TRBD1. Trimming took 4 bases from V and 10 from J; bases not matched to a gene: 4. Germline V lookup: CDR1 LGHDT, CDR2 YNNKEL (reference sequence). This CDR3 is 13 amino acids long. CDR3 sequence (DNA): TGTGCCAGCAGCCCGAACAGGGGATCACCCCTCCACTTT. Its protein product is CASSPNRGSPLHF.

The V and J genes are TRBV20-1 and TRBJ2-5; 12 bases line up with TRBD2. The V gene's germline CDR1 is DFQATT and CDR2 SNEGSKA (reference sequence). This CDR3 contains 18 residues. With 3 bases clipped from V and 6 bases from J, the junction kept 17 bases outside the gene matches. CDR3 in DNA: TGCAGTGCTAGCTACTCTAGCGGGGGGGCCGCGCGTAGAAAGACCCAGTACTTC. It is translated as CSASYSSGGAARRKTQYF.

This chain links TRBV20-1 with TRBJ2-1, with D unclear. The germline V gene has CDR1 DFQATT and CDR2 SNEGSKA (reference sequence). The CDR3 loop spans 13 amino acids. V lost 5 bases and J lost 7, with 15 bases in between. CDR3 DNA: TGCAGTGCTCCCTCCGTTTTAGGGAATGAGCAGTTCTTC. It yields the protein CSAPSVLGNEQFF.

The rearrangement uses TRBV5-4 and TRBJ2-4, with D possibly being TRBD2 (7 bases). Trimming pared 2 bases from V and 0 bases from J, leaving 12 bases between. CDR3 length equals 16 residues. Germline CDR1 reads SGHNT; CDR2 reads YYREEE (reference sequence). CDR3 protein: CASSLRGALAKNIQYF. In DNA form, the CDR3 reads TGTGCCAGCAGCTTACGGGGGGCCCTAGCCAAAAACATTCAGTACTTC.

This clonotype was counted between two and nine times. The rearrangement links TRBV10-2 to TRBJ2-1, with TRBD2 matching over 8 bases. V was pared by 6 bases and J by 0 bases, with 1 base of the junction left unmatched. The germline gives CDR1 WSHSY, CDR2 SAAADI. This CDR3 is 14 amino acids long. CDR3 region: CASRGLVSYNEQFF. CDR3 coding DNA: TGCGCCAGCAGGGGACTAGTCTCCTACAATGAGCAGTTCTTC.

V usage is TRBV28 and J usage is TRBJ2-5; either TRBD1 or TRBD2 may supply D (6 bases each). Germline CDR1 reads MDHEN; CDR2 reads SYDVKM. Trimming stripped 4 bases from V and 4 bases from J, with 16 bases between. The CDR3 is made up of 15 amino acids. CDR3 loop: CASSSGGTGAETQYF. As DNA, the CDR3 is TGTGCCAGCAGTTCCGGCGGGACGGGGGCAGAGACCCAGTACTTC.

The chain uses TRBV6-5 and TRBJ1-6; D call uncertain. V was shortened by 2 bases and J by 4 bases, with 9 bases between the two germline ends. Germline V gene lookup returns CDR1 MNHEY and CDR2 SVGAGI. The CDR3 runs 15 residues. The chain's CDR3 is CASSYSQRYNSPLHF. Here the CDR3 DNA reads TGTGCCAGCAGTTACAGTCAGAGATATAATTCACCCCTCCACTTT.

This clonotype was seen more than once but under ten times. The chain is built from TRBV7-8 and TRBJ1-5, with a tentative D call TRBD1 (6 bases). The V gene lost 5 bases and the J gene lost 5 bases, with 19 bases spanning the gap. Germline V lookup: CDR1 SGHVS, CDR2 FQNEAQ. This CDR3 spans 16 amino acids. For the CDR3, the DNA is TGTGCCAGCAGCCTTGACAGGTTTCGGTCAGATCAGCCCCAGCATTTT. It yields the protein CASSLDRFRSDQPQHF.